This T cell receptor (beta chain) was observed in a study of blood T cell repertoires in COVID-19. At the level of the study: In each case, the material was cDNA or gDNA derived from T cells, B-cell-depleted T cells, or PBMCs.

In the study's own analysis: Reference gene primer amplification in the assay estimated nucleated cell counts. Assay: immunoSEQ multiplex PCR; the TCRdb copy retains only in-frame clones and omits some. V and J calls and clone size are copied from that table; D and trimming were computed from the DNA. The sample lists under 250,000 clones; approximately 90% were seen once. Trimming pared 3 bases from V and 6 bases from J, leaving 6 bases between. The CDR3 runs to 12 residues. Ages ranged from about 18 to 89 years, with residence in 24 US areas. In assigning cohorts, the study relied on participant-reported clinical history.

The TCR sequence derives from a woman aged 30 to 39 with acute COVID-19. The genes are TRBV12-3 or TRBV12-4 and TRBJ1-5; weak D call: TRBD1 (5 bases). The specimen was PBMCs or T cells enriched from blood (not recorded which). The chain's CDR3 is CASSLGLQPQHF. The CDR3 DNA follows: TGTGCCAGCAGTTTGGGACTTCAGCCCCAGCATTTT.